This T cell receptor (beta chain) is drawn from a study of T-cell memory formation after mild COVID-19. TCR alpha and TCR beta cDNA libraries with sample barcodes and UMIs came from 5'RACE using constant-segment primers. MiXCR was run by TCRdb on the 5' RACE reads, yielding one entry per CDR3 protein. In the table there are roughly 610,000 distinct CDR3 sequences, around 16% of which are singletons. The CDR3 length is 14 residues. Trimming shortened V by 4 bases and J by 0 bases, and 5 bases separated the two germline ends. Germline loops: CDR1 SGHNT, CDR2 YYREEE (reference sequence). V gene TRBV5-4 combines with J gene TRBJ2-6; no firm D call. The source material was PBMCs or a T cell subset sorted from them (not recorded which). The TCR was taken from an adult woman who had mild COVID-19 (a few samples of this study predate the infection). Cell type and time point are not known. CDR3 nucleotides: TGTGCCAGCAGCATACGCTCTGGGGCCAACGTCCTGACTTTC. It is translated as CASSIRSGANVLTF.